This is a list of T cell receptor beta chains from one sample in a study of CD8+ T cells in alopecia areata. Measured with immunoSEQ multiplex PCR; TCRdb has only the in-frame clones, and not every one. The table shows under 20,000 clones, with less than 70% occurring only once. Here the sequenced sample was skin, taken at week 0. The source is a human donor with alopecia areata. CDR3s leave out the opening cysteine and the closing phenylalanine or tryptophan.

cdr3_aa j_call v_call
ASSLGSSGGAGSYNEQF TRBJ2-1 TRBV5-1
ASSLKGFVEAF TRBJ1-1 TRBV5-6
ASSYSSGTGNTIY TRBJ1-3 TRBV6-5
ASSFLGQGEDGYT TRBJ1-2 TRBV27
ASSSYRGESYNSPLH TRBJ1-6 TRBV7-8
ASSESMGRRGLYEQY TRBJ2-7 TRBV10-2
ASSYLRGEVTDTQY TRBJ2-3 TRBV6-6
ASSYSTGYAKNIQY TRBJ2-4 TRBV6-5
ASGERNTEAF TRBJ1-1 TRBV19
ASSLDGGGIYEQY TRBJ2-7 TRBV7-2
ASSQDPSGGLSSYNEQF TRBJ2-1 TRBV4-1
ASSLYGTGIETQY TRBJ2-5 TRBV5-5
ASSQSGSYEQY TRBJ2-7 TRBV4-1